The 17 T cell receptor beta chains listed next were all sequenced from one sample in a study of blood T cell repertoires in COVID-19. Sequenced by immunoSEQ multiplex PCR; TCRdb stores in-frame clones only, minus some. The sample holds about 280,000 clones, 85% to 90% seen once. Sequenced input: PBMCs or T cells enriched from blood (not recorded which). These receptors were obtained from a young woman with acute COVID-19.

V gene TRBV29-1 combines with J gene TRBJ2-5; 11 positions agree with TRBD2. This CDR3 spans 15 amino acids. V gave up 3 bases and J gave up 2 bases; unmatched junction bases: 5. Germline CDR1 SQVTM, CDR2 ANQGSEA. The CDR3 nucleotides read TGCAGCGTTGATGCTGGACTAGCGGGTCAAGAGACCCAGTACTTC. Its protein is CSVDAGLAGQETQYF.

The chain recombines TRBV7-9 with TRBJ2-5, with unresolved D. Trimming pared 5 bases from V and 5 bases from J, leaving 6 bases between. Looked up from germline, CDR1 is SEHNR and CDR2 is FQNEAQ (reference sequence). The CDR3 runs to 11 residues. The CDR3: CASSPMETQYF. CDR3 nucleotides: TGTGCCAGCAGCCCCATGGAGACCCAGTACTTC.

The V and J genes are TRBV7-3 and TRBJ2-1; 9 nucleotides match TRBD2. V lost 6 bases, J lost 5 bases, and 8 bases stayed unmatched. The CDR3 is made up of 15 amino acids. Germline assignment: CDR1 SGHTA and CDR2 FQGTGA. This CDR3 is CASRLLAGANNEQFF. CDR3 nucleotides: TGTGCCAGCAGGCTACTAGCGGGCGCTAACAATGAGCAGTTCTTC.

This clone was observed once. The gene calls are TRBV5-1 and TRBJ1-1, with a possible D match to TRBD1 (6 bases). V gave up 2 bases and J gave up 4 bases, with 15 bases separating them. CDR1 is SGHRS, CDR2 YFSETQ, per germline. There are 15 residues in the CDR3. The CDR3 coding sequence is TGCGCCAGCAGCTTAGTACCTCAGGGGAGCACTGAAGCTTTCTTT. This codes for CASSLVPQGSTEAFF.

The chain links TRBV5-1 to TRBJ2-2; TRBD1 matches 9 bases. The CDR3 is made up of 15 amino acids. Germline V gene sequence: CDR1 SGHRS, CDR2 YFSETQ. J gave up 5 bases and V 3 bases, and 5 bases lay outside the gene matches. The CDR3 sequence is CASSSGTGRTGELFF. The DNA for the CDR3 is TGCGCCAGCAGCTCCGGGACAGGGCGTACCGGGGAGCTGTTTTTT.

This clone was seen a few times. This chain uses TRBV28 with TRBJ2-7, with TRBD1 identical over 9 bases. The CDR3 is 13 amino acids. Germline CDR1 and CDR2: MDHEN and SYDVKM. With 6 bases clipped from V and 3 bases from J, the junction kept 3 bases outside the gene matches. CDR3 nucleotide sequence: TGTGCCAGCAGCCCGGGACAGGGCTACGAGCAGTACTTC. Its translation is CASSPGQGYEQYF.

The rearrangement uses TRBV29-1 and TRBJ2-5; D gene uncertain. CDR1 and CDR2 from the germline V gene are SQVTM and ANQGSEA. The CDR3 loop spans 12 amino acids. Trimming took off 1 base at V and 3 bases at J, with 6 bases between the two ends. The CDR3: CSVEVLEETQYF. DNA for the CDR3: TGCAGCGTTGAAGTTCTAGAAGAGACCCAGTACTTC.

The V gene is TRBV6-5, the J gene TRBJ2-5; the D is unclear. The CDR3 is made up of 11 amino acids. The ends were cut back, 2 bases at V and 4 bases at J, with 2 bases in the middle. The germline CDR1 and CDR2 sequences are MNHEY and SVGAGI. CDR3 sequence (DNA): TGTGCCAGCAGTTACCTAGAGACCCAGTACTTC. It encodes CASSYLETQYF.

This clone is a singleton in its sample. V gene TRBV2 combines with J gene TRBJ2-3; the D gene is possibly TRBD2 (6 bases). The CDR3 has 17 residues. Trimming removed 3 bases from V and 4 bases from J, with 20 bases in between. Germline V lookup: CDR1 SNHLY, CDR2 FYNNEI. The CDR3 here is CASSEAPSGSGADTQYF. The CDR3 nucleotides read TGTGCCAGCAGTGAGGCTCCCTCCGGGAGCGGCGCAGATACGCAGTATTTT. The entire variable domain, with the rest obtained from reference TRBV2 and TRBJ2-3, is as follows: EPEVTQTPSHQVTQMGQEVILRCVPISNHLYFYWYRQILGQKVEFLVSFYNNEISEKSEIFDDQFSVERPDGSNFTLKIRSTKLEDSAMYFCASSEAPSGSGADTQYFGPGTRLTVL.

The CDR3: CATSPGDRNYGYTF. In DNA form, the CDR3 reads TGTGCCACCAGTCCAGGGGACAGAAACTATGGCTACACCTTC. V and J are TRBV24-1 and TRBJ1-2; TRBD1 matches 7 bases. This CDR3 has 14 residues. The ends lost 6 bases at V and 2 bases at J; junction bases unmatched: 5. Germline values: CDR1 KGHDR, CDR2 SFDVKD.

This clone came up once. This rearrangement joins TRBV18 to TRBJ1-2; 7 positions agree with TRBD1. In germline, CDR1 is KGHSH, CDR2 LQKENI. The CDR3 runs to 16 residues. V lost 2 bases, J lost 1 base, and 7 bases stayed unmatched. CDR3 in amino acids: CASSPGERQGNYGYTF. DNA of the CDR3: TGTGCCAGCTCACCAGGGGAGCGACAGGGTAACTATGGCTACACCTTC.

The chain has TRBV30 and TRBJ1-6; TRBD1 agrees at 10 bases. Germline V gene data show CDR1 as GTSNPN and CDR2 as SVGIG (reference sequence). The V gene end was trimmed by 2 bases and the J gene end by 8 bases; junction bases not matched to a gene: 3. The CDR3 is 14 residues long. In DNA form, the CDR3 reads TGTGCCTGGAGTCAGGGACAGGGGTATTCACCCCTCCACTTT. Residues: CAWSQGQGYSPLHF.

V usage is TRBV24-1 and J usage is TRBJ2-1; maybe TRBD2 (6 bases). The germline gives CDR1 KGHDR, CDR2 SFDVKD. The CDR3 length is 17 residues. V was shortened by 9 bases and J by 0 bases, with 20 bases between the two germline ends. The CDR3 sequence is CATGRGRDLSSYNEQFF. CDR3 DNA: TGTGCCACCGGCCGTGGGCGGGACCTCAGCTCCTACAATGAGCAGTTCTTC.

This clone was seen once. V is TRBV7-2 and J is TRBJ2-1; D is possibly TRBD2 (6 bases). CDR3 length: 14 residues. The germline CDR1 and CDR2 sequences are SGHTA and FQGNSA. The ends were cut back, 5 bases at V and 6 bases at J, with 14 bases in the middle. CDR3 region: CASSLRLGGNEQFF. CDR3 nucleotides: TGTGCCAGCAGCCTTAGACTAGGAGGCAATGAGCAGTTCTTC. Supplemented by reference TRBV7-2 and TRBJ2-1, the full variable domain reads GAGVSQSPSNKVTEKGKDVELRCDPISGHTALYWYRQSLGQGLEFLIYFQGNSAPDKSGLPSDRFSAERTGGSVSTLTIQRTQQEDSAVYLCASSLRLGGNEQFFGPGTRLTVL.

V gene TRBV3-1 (or the pseudogene TRBV3-2) combines with J gene TRBJ2-2; D not certain. The V and J ends lost 4 bases and 5 bases respectively, with 5 bases between them. CDR3 length: 12 residues. The germline V gene has CDR1 LGHDT and CDR2 YNNKEL (reference sequence). In nucleotides, the CDR3 is TGTGCCAGCAGCCTCAGTACCGGGGAGCTGTTTTTT. Amino acids: CASSLSTGELFF.

The chain carries TRBV7-3 and TRBJ2-3, with no clear D. The germline V gene encodes CDR1 SGHTA and CDR2 FQGTGA. The CDR3 contains 13 residues. V lost 4 bases, J lost 3 bases, and 8 bases lay in between. This CDR3 reads CASSWSRTDTQYF. CDR3 nucleotides: TGTGCCAGCAGCTGGTCGCGAACAGATACGCAGTATTTT.

The chain links TRBV4-2 to TRBJ2-7; 10 nucleotides align to TRBD2. The CDR3 is 16 residues long. V trimming: 1 base; J trimming: 4 bases; junction bases outside the gene matches: 7. Germline V gene sequence: CDR1 LGHNA, CDR2 YNFKEQ. The CDR3 region has the DNA TGTGCCAGCAGCCAAGTTGGGAGCGGGAGGGAATACGAGCAGTACTTC. This gives the protein CASSQVGSGREYEQYF.